This is a list of T cell receptor beta chains from one sample in a study of cytomegalovirus exposure and HLA in healthy donors. The repertoire was sequenced with immunoSEQ multiplex PCR; TCRdb's copy has only in-frame clones and lacks some. The profile shows around 130,000 clones, around 85% of them singletons. Specimen: PBMCs. The receptors here all came from a boy between 5 and 17 years old in good health and CMV-seronegative. The CDR3 runs from the conserved cysteine through the conserved F or W. The order of the fields is clone size, V gene, D gene, J gene, CDR3 protein, CDR3 DNA. A D gene is named only where the DNA matches it firmly. Some rows mark clone size as missing; the rest say once, few, many or name a class of expanded clone.

>few|TRBV7-9|.|TRBJ1-1
CASSAGDTEAFF
TGTGCCAGCAGCGCGGGGGACACTGAAGCTTTCTTT
>.|TRBV7-3|TRBD2|TRBJ2-3
CASSFRAGLAGGTDTQYF
TGTGCCAGCAGCTTCAGAGCCGGACTAGCGGGGGGTACAGATACGCAGTATTTT
>.|TRBV5-1|TRBD1|TRBJ2-1
CASSLPTGSGQGILGQFF
TGCGCCAGCAGCTTGCCTACGGGATCAGGACAGGGGATTTTGGGGCAGTTCTTC
>.|TRBV25-1|TRBD1|TRBJ1-2
CASSDLEGGSLYGYTF
TGTGCCAGCAGTGACCTAGAAGGGGGCAGCCTCTATGGCTACACCTTC
>.|TRBV30|TRBD1|TRBJ1-1
CAWSRQGSAEAFF
TGTGCCTGGAGTCGACAGGGGTCTGCTGAAGCTTTCTTT
>.|TRBV5-1|.|TRBJ1-3
CASSVDGAVGNTIYF
TGCGCCAGCAGCGTCGATGGGGCTGTAGGAAACACCATATATTTT
>.|TRBV7-9|.|TRBJ1-2
CASSLADWTRGYTF
TGTGCCAGCAGCTTAGCAGACTGGACTCGCGGCTACACCTTC
>few|TRBV5-1|.|TRBJ2-7
CASTLFPTDSYEQYF
TGCGCCAGCACCCTGTTCCCGACAGACTCCTACGAGCAGTACTTC
>.|TRBV27|.|TRBJ1-4
CASSLSREGLGEKLFF
TGTGCCAGCAGTTTATCCCGAGAGGGCCTGGGTGAAAAACTGTTTTTT
>.|TRBV4-1|.|TRBJ2-5
CASSPLGLGTQYF
TGCGCCAGCAGCCCCCTAGGCCTGGGGACCCAGTACTTC
>.|TRBV9|TRBD2|TRBJ2-1
CASSVDPSGMIKDEQFF
TGTGCCAGCAGCGTAGACCCTAGCGGGATGATTAAGGATGAGCAGTTCTTC
>.|TRBV29-1|TRBD1|TRBJ2-7
CSVVGTGGFNEQYF
TGCAGCGTTGTGGGGACAGGGGGCTTTAACGAGCAGTACTTC
>.|TRBV5-6|TRBD1|TRBJ1-5
CASSRGQGNNQPQHF
TGTGCCAGCAGCCGGGGACAGGGTAACAATCAGCCCCAGCATTTT
>.|TRBV5-1|TRBD2|TRBJ2-5
CASSLELAGLPYQETQYF
TGCGCCAGCAGCTTGGAACTAGCGGGACTCCCGTACCAAGAGACCCAGTACTTC
>.|TRBV7-2|TRBD2|TRBJ2-1
CASSLTYPTSGMTYNEQFF
TGTGCCAGCAGCCTTACATATCCGACTAGCGGGATGACCTACAATGAGCAGTTCTTC
>.|TRBV27|TRBD1|TRBJ1-1
CASSSNLDRWGNTEAFF
TGTGCCAGCAGTTCGAATTTGGACAGGTGGGGTAACACTGAAGCTTTCTTT
>once|TRBV29-1|TRBD1|TRBJ2-1
CSATGQGVGNEQFF
TGCAGCGCAACAGGGCAGGGGGTTGGGAATGAGCAGTTCTTC
>.|TRBV6-4|.|TRBJ1-5
CASSPRRGDNQPQHF
TGTGCCAGCAGTCCGCGCAGGGGTGACAATCAGCCCCAGCATTTT
>.|TRBV21-1|.|TRBJ1-1
CASSKPSARGKIGKANTEAFF
TGTGCCAGCAGCAAACCCTCAGCCAGGGGAAAGATAGGTAAAGCGAACACTGAAGCTTTCTTT
>once|TRBV6-5|TRBD1|TRBJ2-5
CASRGQGRVGATQYF
TGTGCCAGCAGGGGACAGGGGAGGGTCGGGGCGACCCAGTACTTC
>few|TRBV5-5|.|TRBJ2-2
CASSLVLSTGELFF
TGTGCCAGCAGCTTGGTCTTGAGCACCGGGGAGCTGTTTTTT
>.|TRBV10-1|TRBD1|TRBJ1-1
CANRQGWYTEAFF
TGCGCCAACCGACAGGGGTGGTACACTGAAGCTTTCTTT
>.|TRBV6-4|.|TRBJ2-3
CASSETGSTDTQYF
TGTGCCAGCAGTGAAACAGGGAGCACAGATACGCAGTATTTT
>.|TRBV4-3|TRBD2|TRBJ2-1
CASSRGLAGSSYNEQFF
TGCGCCAGCAGCCGCGGACTAGCGGGGAGCTCCTACAATGAGCAGTTCTTC
>.|TRBV2|.|TRBJ1-2
CASSEPQATVAYGYTF
TGTGCCAGCAGTGAACCGCAGGCCACCGTCGCTTATGGCTACACCTTC